These 29 T cell receptor beta chains came from one sample sequenced in a study of a mutant IDH1 vaccine in newly diagnosed glioma. Regarding time point: baseline, week 1 (first vaccination visit). Treatment of the sample: pre-vaccination baseline after standard-of-care therapy. Here immunoSEQ multiplex PCR was the method, and the copy in TCRdb shows in-frame clones only, minus some. This sample has about 34,000 clones, with about three quarters found just once. Sequencing used peripheral blood mononuclear cells (PBMCs), obtained from a glioma patient treated with radiotherapy, temozolomide or both. These receptor sequences come from a man over 45 with glioma. Some clones in this sample may be carry-over from other donors' samples.

The V gene is TRBV7-3, the J gene TRBJ1-1, with D unresolved. Trimming pared 5 bases from V and 0 bases from J, leaving 7 bases between. The CDR3 length is 13 residues. The germline CDR1 and CDR2 sequences are SGHTA and FQGTGA. CDR3 in amino acids: CASSPGMNTEAFF. In DNA, the CDR3 is TGTGCCAGCAGCCCCGGGATGAACACTGAAGCTTTCTTT.

This chain connects TRBV10-3 to TRBJ1-2, with D perhaps TRBD1 (5 bases). This CDR3 is built from 15 residues. V was shortened by 3 bases and J by 4 bases, with 15 bases between the two germline ends. Germline V CDR1 and CDR2: ENHRY, SYGVKD. CDR3 nucleotide sequence: TGTGCCATCAGTGAAGACAGCCTTACGGGCTATGGCTACACCTTC. Translating gives CAISEDSLTGYGYTF.

V gene TRBV27 combines with J gene TRBJ2-2; 8 bases are shared with TRBD2. The ends lost 5 bases at V and 4 bases at J; junction bases unmatched: 3. This CDR3 has 14 amino acids. The germline V gene has CDR1 MNHEY and CDR2 SMNVEV (reference sequence). The CDR3 protein is CASSPREGTGELFF. In DNA form, the CDR3 reads TGTGCCAGCAGTCCCCGGGAGGGCACCGGGGAGCTGTTTTTT.

CDR3 loop: CASNQGGPEQYF. The CDR3 DNA is TGTGCCAGCAACCAGGGCGGACCCGAGCAGTACTTC. The V and J genes are TRBV11-2 and TRBJ2-7, with D possibly being TRBD1 (5 bases). The CDR3 covers 12 residues. Between the trimmed V and J ends, which lost 7 bases and 6 bases, there was a span of 13 bases. The V gene's germline CDR1 is SGHAT and CDR2 FQNNGV.

The V call is TRBV5-1, the J call TRBJ2-1; D is undetermined. Trimming pared 4 bases from V and 5 bases from J, leaving 16 bases between. Germline V gene lookup returns CDR1 SGHRS and CDR2 YFSETQ. The CDR3 spans 15 residues. The CDR3 sequence: CASSLDLVGDNEQFF. The CDR3 coding sequence is TGCGCCAGCAGCCTGGACCTAGTTGGGGACAATGAGCAGTTCTTC.

The chain is built from TRBV7-2 and TRBJ2-6; the D is unclear. CDR1 is SGHTA and CDR2 is FQGNSA in the germline V gene. V lost 5 bases, J lost 1 base, and 6 bases lay in between. The CDR3 loop spans 14 amino acids. The CDR3 loop is CASSHQSGANVLTF. CDR3 coding DNA: TGTGCCAGCAGCCATCAATCTGGGGCCAACGTCCTGACTTTC.

This clone was observed once. V is TRBV27 and J is TRBJ1-3; 7 nucleotides match TRBD1. V shed 4 bases and J 0 bases; nucleotides not matched to a gene: 0. Germline values: CDR1 MNHEY, CDR2 SMNVEV (reference sequence). This CDR3 contains 14 residues. In DNA form, the CDR3 reads TGTGCCAGCAGTTGGGACAGCTCTGGAAACACCATATATTTT. It codes for CASSWDSSGNTIYF.

The chain uses TRBV7-8 and TRBJ2-7; 8 bases agree with TRBD1. CDR1 and CDR2 from the germline V gene are SGHVS and FQNEAQ. The junction had 5 bases not matched to a gene; V was cut back by 1 base and J by 6 bases. The length of the CDR3 is 14 residues. The CDR3 bases are TGTGCCAGCAGCTTAGTGACAGGGGCTGGCGAGCAGTACTTC. Translated, it gives CASSLVTGAGEQYF.

This sequence joins TRBV2 and TRBJ1-3; D uncertain. Per germline, CDR1 SNHLY and CDR2 FYNNEI. The CDR3 consists of 15 residues. V was cut by 1 base and J by 4 bases, with 11 bases left in between. CDR3 bases: TGTGCCAGCAGTGAAGGTCCCCAGAGGGGAAACACCATATATTTT. Translating gives CASSEGPQRGNTIYF.

The rearrangement joins TRBV11-3 to TRBJ2-2; 7 bases fit TRBD1. J gave up 1 base and V 5 bases, and 1 base lay outside the gene matches. Germline CDR1 reads SGHNT; CDR2 reads YENEEA. This CDR3 comprises 14 residues. The CDR3 nucleotides are TGTGCCAGCAGCCGACAGGGGAACACCGGGGAGCTGTTTTTT. Translation gives CASSRQGNTGELFF.

V and J are TRBV5-1 and TRBJ1-1, with 9 bases identical to TRBD1. The CDR3 totals 14 residues. V shed 4 bases, J shed 4 bases, and the junction held 5 bases outside the gene matches. CDR1 is SGHRS and CDR2 is YFSETQ in the germline V gene. The CDR3 sequence is CASSEQGATTEAFF. The CDR3 bases are TGCGCCAGCAGCGAACAGGGGGCGACCACTGAAGCTTTCTTT.

This chain links TRBV7-6 with TRBJ1-4; no firm D call. The CDR3 has 12 amino acids. V was trimmed by 5 bases and J by 8 bases, leaving 9 bases between them. The V gene's germline CDR1 is SGHVS and CDR2 FNYEAQ. CDR3 bases: TGTGCCAGCAGCCCCTACAAGGAAAAACTGTTTTTT. Translating gives CASSPYKEKLFF.

The genes are TRBV28 and TRBJ2-1; possible D gene TRBD1, 6 bases. V lost 5 bases to trimming and J lost 10 bases, with 12 bases between them. Germline CDR1 MDHEN, CDR2 SYDVKM. This CDR3 region has 12 residues. The CDR3 is CASSDTRGEQFF. For the CDR3, the DNA is TGTGCCAGCAGTGACACTAGGGGGGAGCAGTTCTTC.

The chain carries TRBV7-2 and TRBJ2-7; D ambiguous. From germline, CDR1 is SGHTA and CDR2 FQGNSA. This CDR3 has 13 residues. V was shortened by 1 base and J by 4 bases, with 8 bases between the two germline ends. The CDR3 DNA follows: TGTGCCAGCAGCTTAGGGGCAGTATACGAGCAGTACTTC. Its protein product is CASSLGAVYEQYF. The whole variable domain, filled in from reference TRBV7-2 and TRBJ2-7, reads GAGVSQSPSNKVTEKGKDVELRCDPISGHTALYWYRQSLGQGLEFLIYFQGNSAPDKSGLPSDRFSAERTGGSVSTLTIQRTQQEDSAVYLCASSLGAVYEQYFGPGTRLTVT.

This rearrangement joins TRBV6-1 to TRBJ2-5; D is unresolved. Trimming removed 3 bases at V and 5 bases at J, with 10 bases between. The CDR3 runs to 13 residues. Per germline, CDR1 MNHNS and CDR2 SASEGT. The CDR3 DNA reads as TGTGCCAGCAGTGATCCGAATGCGGAGACCCAGTACTTC. Protein: CASSDPNAETQYF.

V and J are TRBV5-1 and TRBJ1-5, with a tentative D call TRBD1 (5 bases). Trimming pared 1 base from V and 3 bases from J, leaving 11 bases between. CDR3 length: 15 residues. Germline CDR1 and CDR2: SGHRS and YFSETQ. CDR3 protein: CASSLSAGTNQPQHF. The DNA for the CDR3 is TGCGCCAGCAGCTTGTCGGCGGGGACCAATCAGCCCCAGCATTTT.

This clone was seen once. V gene TRBV29-1 combines with J gene TRBJ2-3; 7 bases line up with TRBD1. The CDR3 is 13 residues long. The J segment lost 2 bases and the V segment lost 3 bases, leaving 2 bases of the junction unmatched. Germline CDR1 reads SQVTM; CDR2 reads ANQGSEA. The CDR3 DNA sequence: TGCAGCGTTGAGGGGACAGCCACAGATACGCAGTATTTT. This codes for CSVEGTATDTQYF.

The chain links TRBV5-1 to TRBJ1-6; D is possibly TRBD1 (5 bases). The CDR3 has 14 residues. Germline CDR1 and CDR2: SGHRS and YFSETQ. Trimming cost V 5 bases and J 5 bases, with 11 bases left between them. CDR3 in amino acids: CASRLTGDNSPLHF. CDR3 DNA sequence: TGCGCCAGCAGACTCACAGGCGATAATTCACCCCTCCACTTT.

The chain links TRBV7-2 to TRBJ1-5; D ambiguous. V was shortened by 0 bases and J by 5 bases, with 5 bases between the two germline ends. The germline V gene has CDR1 SGHTA and CDR2 FQGNSA. The CDR3 totals 13 residues. CDR3 DNA sequence: TGTGCCAGCAGCTTAGCAGTTTATCAGCCCCAGCATTTT. Translating it yields CASSLAVYQPQHF.

This chain connects TRBV11-3 to TRBJ2-5; 8 positions match TRBD1. The CDR3 consists of 14 residues. Per germline, CDR1 SGHNT and CDR2 YENEEA. The ends lost 4 bases at V and 4 bases at J; junction bases unmatched: 5. Here the CDR3 reads CASSSGTGGETQYF. Here the CDR3 DNA reads TGTGCCAGCAGCTCTGGGACAGGAGGAGAGACCCAGTACTTC.

A single count supports this clone. The rearrangement uses TRBV18 and TRBJ2-5; D not resolved. The germline V gene encodes CDR1 KGHSH and CDR2 LQKENI. The CDR3 has 14 residues. The V gene lost 1 base and the J gene lost 4 bases, with 10 bases spanning the gap. DNA of the CDR3: TGTGCCAGCTCACCACGGGCTAGTGCAGAGACCCAGTACTTC. Translation gives CASSPRASAETQYF.

V usage is TRBV7-9 and J usage is TRBJ1-1; D might be TRBD1 (5 bases). Deletions cut 5 bases from V and 0 bases from J, with 10 bases between. This CDR3 comprises 14 residues. Germline loops: CDR1 SEHNR, CDR2 FQNEAQ (reference sequence). CDR3 DNA sequence: TGTGCCAGCAGCCCTCGACAGATGAACACTGAAGCTTTCTTT. Its translation: CASSPRQMNTEAFF.

This clone was seen a single time. The gene calls are TRBV19 and TRBJ2-3; D unclear. CDR1 is LNHDA and CDR2 is SQIVND in the germline V gene (reference sequence). V lost 3 bases to trimming and J lost 5 bases, with 9 bases between them. CDR3 length equals 13 residues. DNA for the CDR3: TGTGCCAGTAGTATGGGAATAAAAGATACGCAGTATTTT. Protein product: CASSMGIKDTQYF. The entire variable domain, with the rest obtained from reference TRBV19 and TRBJ2-3, is as follows: DGGITQSPKYLFRKEGQNVTLSCEQNLNHDAMYWYRQDPGQGLRLIYYSQIVNDFQKGDIAEGYSVSREKKESFPLTVTSAQKNPTAFYLCASSMGIKDTQYFGPGTRLTVL.

In its sample, this clone was seen once. The genes are TRBV7-2 and TRBJ2-1; 11 positions match TRBD2. CDR3 length equals 15 residues. The junction had 9 bases not matched to a gene; V was cut back by 4 bases and J by 10 bases. Germline assignment: CDR1 SGHTA and CDR2 FQGNSA. The CDR3 bases are TGTGCCAGCAGCTGGCTTAGCGGGGGGGCGGGAGAGCAGTTCTTC. This encodes CASSWLSGGAGEQFF.

CDR3 in DNA: TGCGCCAGCAGCTCGGCTGTTGGGTATTTGGGCGAAACGAACACCGGGGAGCTGTTTTTT. It yields the protein CASSSAVGYLGETNTGELFF. The V gene is TRBV5-1, the J gene TRBJ2-2; D gene ambiguous. Between the trimmed V and J ends, which lost 3 bases and 0 bases, there was a span of 24 bases. CDR1 and CDR2 from the germline V gene are SGHRS and YFSETQ. The CDR3 contains 20 residues.

The chain recombines TRBV5-4 with TRBJ2-3; a weak D match, TRBD2 (6 bases). Germline CDR1 is SGHNT and CDR2 is YYREEE (reference sequence). The CDR3 has 15 amino acids. The V and J ends lost 0 bases and 5 bases respectively, with 13 bases between them. CDR3 residues: CASSLVGGVGDTQYF. For the CDR3, the DNA is TGTGCCAGCAGCTTGGTGGGCGGGGTGGGAGATACGCAGTATTTT.

The sample holds a few counts of this clone. The chain couples TRBV11-3 to TRBJ1-1; D remains ambiguous. The CDR3 has 13 amino acids. Germline V gene data show CDR1 as SGHNT and CDR2 as YENEEA. Trimming took off 2 bases at V and 3 bases at J, with 7 bases between the two ends. The CDR3, as DNA: TGTGCCAGCAGCTTAAACGGGGACACTGAAGCTTTCTTT. This gives the protein CASSLNGDTEAFF.

This sequence joins TRBV11-2 and TRBJ1-4; D may be TRBD1 (5 bases). The germline V gene has CDR1 SGHAT and CDR2 FQNNGV. The CDR3 runs 13 residues. With 5 bases removed from V and 4 bases from J, the gap between germline ends came to 8 bases. CDR3 coding DNA: TGTGCCAGCAGCCGACAGCTTAATGAAAAACTGTTTTTT. It yields the protein CASSRQLNEKLFF.

The genes are TRBV2 and TRBJ2-5; a weak D match, TRBD2 (7 bases). Trimming shortened V by 5 bases and J by 5 bases, and 21 bases separated the two germline ends. The CDR3 covers 16 residues. Germline CDR1 and CDR2: SNHLY and FYNNEI. CDR3 sequence (DNA): TGTGCCAGCAGTCGAACGACGGGGGGACAATGGGAGACCCAGTACTTC. Protein sequence: CASSRTTGGQWETQYF. The entire variable domain, with the rest obtained from reference TRBV2 and TRBJ2-5, is as follows: EPEVTQTPSHQVTQMGQEVILRCVPISNHLYFYWYRQILGQKVEFLVSFYNNEISEKSEIFDDQFSVERPDGSNFTLKIRSTKLEDSAMYFCASSRTTGGQWETQYFGPGTRLLVL.